Listed below are T cell receptor beta chains from one sample, sequenced in a study of blood T cell repertoires in COVID-19. Some clones are missing from TCRdb's copy, which holds only in-frame ones; the method was immunoSEQ multiplex PCR. The sample holds approximately 260,000 clones; about 86% are singletons and the top ten take around 4.1%. Sequences were obtained from PBMCs or T cells enriched from blood (not recorded which). The receptors derive from a man aged 25 to 45 with acute COVID-19. CDR3s include the opening cysteine and the closing phenylalanine or tryptophan. Fields, in order: D gene, clone size, J gene, V gene, CDR3 protein, CDR3 DNA. A D gene is named only where the DNA matches it firmly. Some rows mark clone size as missing; the rest say once, few, many or name a class of expanded clone.

d_call: TRBD2
clone_size: once
j_call: TRBJ2-3
v_call: TRBV5-6
cdr3_aa: CASSLAGGSPDTQYF
cdr3_nt: TGTGCCAGCAGCCTAGCGGGAGGTAGTCCAGATACGCAGTATTTT

d_call: TRBD1
clone_size: -
j_call: TRBJ1-2
v_call: TRBV7-8
cdr3_aa: CASSLDRVGYTF
cdr3_nt: TGTGCCAGCAGCCTGGACAGGGTTGGCTACACCTTC

d_call: -
clone_size: -
j_call: TRBJ1-5
v_call: TRBV24-1
cdr3_aa: CATSAVSNQPQHF
cdr3_nt: TGTGCCACCAGTGCCGTTAGCAATCAGCCCCAGCATTTT

d_call: -
clone_size: -
j_call: TRBJ1-5
v_call: TRBV6-5
cdr3_aa: CASSLGGQPQHF
cdr3_nt: TGTGCCAGCAGTCTCGGGGGACAGCCCCAGCATTTT

d_call: -
clone_size: -
j_call: TRBJ2-5
v_call: TRBV2
cdr3_aa: CASSERGVAETQYF
cdr3_nt: TGTGCCAGCAGTGAACGGGGTGTAGCAGAGACCCAGTACTTC

d_call: TRBD1
clone_size: -
j_call: TRBJ1-1
v_call: TRBV6-5
cdr3_aa: CASRDRGFTEAFF
cdr3_nt: TGTGCCAGCAGGGACAGGGGGTTCACTGAAGCTTTCTTT

d_call: -
clone_size: -
j_call: TRBJ1-2
v_call: TRBV30
cdr3_aa: CAWSVHGGSGIGSRYGYTF
cdr3_nt: TGTGCCTGGAGTGTACACGGGGGTTCGGGGATAGGGTCGAGATATGGCTACACCTTC

d_call: -
clone_size: few
j_call: TRBJ1-1
v_call: TRBV19
cdr3_aa: CASTLVGGRVEAFF
cdr3_nt: TGTGCCAGTACTTTAGTGGGGGGGCGGGTTGAAGCTTTCTTT

d_call: -
clone_size: few
j_call: TRBJ1-6
v_call: TRBV5-5
cdr3_aa: CASSLDLAPLHF
cdr3_nt: TGTGCCAGCAGCTTGGACCTCGCGCCCCTCCACTTT

d_call: -
clone_size: -
j_call: TRBJ1-2
v_call: TRBV7-9
cdr3_aa: CASRRTEEYGYTF
cdr3_nt: TGTGCCAGCCGCCGGACGGAGGAGTATGGCTACACCTTC

d_call: -
clone_size: -
j_call: TRBJ1-1
v_call: TRBV14
cdr3_aa: CASSQRPGDTEAFF
cdr3_nt: TGTGCCAGCAGCCAACGGCCAGGGGACACTGAAGCTTTCTTT

d_call: -
clone_size: -
j_call: TRBJ1-1
v_call: TRBV11-2
cdr3_aa: CASSPGFGTEAFF
cdr3_nt: TGTGCCAGCAGCCCCGGGTTTGGGACTGAAGCTTTCTTT

d_call: TRBD1
clone_size: -
j_call: TRBJ1-4
v_call: TRBV5-1
cdr3_aa: CASSSSGQGSAWGEKLFF
cdr3_nt: TGCGCCAGCAGCTCCTCGGGACAGGGGTCGGCGTGGGGGGAAAAACTGTTTTTT

d_call: TRBD2
clone_size: -
j_call: TRBJ2-3
v_call: TRBV4-1
cdr3_aa: CASSQDGMGSGVTDTQYF
cdr3_nt: TGCGCCAGCAGCCAAGACGGTATGGGTAGCGGGGTCACAGATACGCAGTATTTT

d_call: -
clone_size: -
j_call: TRBJ2-5
v_call: TRBV6-8
cdr3_aa: CASSYQLNSETQYF
cdr3_nt: TGTGCCAGCAGTTACCAACTAAACTCGGAGACCCAGTACTTC

d_call: -
clone_size: -
j_call: TRBJ2-1
v_call: TRBV7-3
cdr3_aa: CASSLRFQDEQFF
cdr3_nt: TGTGCCAGCAGCTTAAGGTTCCAGGATGAGCAGTTCTTC

d_call: TRBD1
clone_size: -
j_call: TRBJ1-2
v_call: TRBV6-5
cdr3_aa: CASSSTGTANYGYTF
cdr3_nt: TGTGCCAGCAGTTCGACAGGGACAGCGAACTATGGCTACACCTTC

d_call: -
clone_size: -
j_call: TRBJ2-1
v_call: TRBV5-1
cdr3_aa: CASSLGLHNEQFF
cdr3_nt: TGCGCCAGCAGCTTGGGACTACACAATGAGCAGTTCTTC

d_call: TRBD2
clone_size: -
j_call: TRBJ2-3
v_call: TRBV7-2
cdr3_aa: CASSATSEADTQYF
cdr3_nt: TGTGCCAGCAGCGCAACTAGCGAAGCAGATACGCAGTATTTT

d_call: -
clone_size: -
j_call: TRBJ1-2
v_call: TRBV28
cdr3_aa: CASNSNRVGGYTF
cdr3_nt: TGTGCCAGCAACTCTAACAGGGTGGGTGGCTACACCTTC

d_call: -
clone_size: -
j_call: TRBJ1-1
v_call: TRBV24-1
cdr3_aa: CATDTGPGGTEAFF
cdr3_nt: TGTGCCACTGATACAGGGCCGGGGGGCACTGAAGCTTTCTTT

d_call: -
clone_size: -
j_call: TRBJ1-2
v_call: TRBV4-1
cdr3_aa: CASSQLGGEANYGYTF
cdr3_nt: TGCGCCAGCAGCCAATTGGGGGGTGAGGCTAACTATGGCTACACCTTC

d_call: -
clone_size: -
j_call: TRBJ2-3
v_call: TRBV7-3
cdr3_aa: CASSFSSSRTDTQYF
cdr3_nt: TGTGCCAGCAGCTTTTCTAGCAGCCGCACAGATACGCAGTATTTT

d_call: -
clone_size: -
j_call: TRBJ1-2
v_call: TRBV19
cdr3_aa: CASSMDSANYGYTF
cdr3_nt: TGTGCCAGTAGTATGGACTCAGCTAACTATGGCTACACCTTC

d_call: TRBD1
clone_size: -
j_call: TRBJ1-4
v_call: TRBV28
cdr3_aa: CAIRQGREKLFF
cdr3_nt: TGTGCCATTCGACAGGGTCGCGAAAAACTGTTTTTT

d_call: -
clone_size: -
j_call: TRBJ2-2
v_call: TRBV30
cdr3_aa: CAWRGSWRNTGELFF
cdr3_nt: TGTGCCTGGAGGGGTAGCTGGAGGAACACCGGGGAGCTGTTTTTT

d_call: TRBD1
clone_size: -
j_call: TRBJ2-3
v_call: TRBV5-5
cdr3_aa: CASSLQGALDTQYF
cdr3_nt: TGTGCCAGCAGCTTACAGGGGGCTTTGGATACGCAGTATTTT

d_call: TRBD2
clone_size: -
j_call: TRBJ2-1
v_call: TRBV11-3
cdr3_aa: CASSSRGGIVGVISYNEQFF
cdr3_nt: TGTGCCAGCAGCTCCCGGGGAGGGATTGTTGGAGTGATATCCTACAATGAGCAGTTCTTC

d_call: -
clone_size: -
j_call: TRBJ2-3
v_call: TRBV5-1
cdr3_aa: CASSLGRTDTQYF
cdr3_nt: TGTGCCAGCAGCTTGGGCAGGACAGATACGCAGTATTTT

d_call: -
clone_size: -
j_call: TRBJ1-1
v_call: TRBV9
cdr3_aa: CASSYREGRAEAFF
cdr3_nt: TGTGCCAGCAGCTACCGGGAAGGTAGGGCGGAAGCTTTCTTT

d_call: -
clone_size: -
j_call: TRBJ2-6
v_call: TRBV11-3
cdr3_aa: CASSLSSSGANVLTF
cdr3_nt: TGTGCCAGCAGCTTATCCAGCTCTGGGGCCAACGTCCTGACTTTC

d_call: -
clone_size: -
j_call: TRBJ1-1
v_call: TRBV7-9
cdr3_aa: CASSLVGQLNTEAFF
cdr3_nt: TGTGCCAGCAGCTTAGTCGGACAGCTGAACACTGAAGCTTTCTTT

d_call: -
clone_size: -
j_call: TRBJ2-3
v_call: TRBV10-3
cdr3_aa: CAISIGGTDTQYF
cdr3_nt: TGTGCCATCAGTATAGGGGGCACAGATACGCAGTATTTT

d_call: TRBD1
clone_size: few
j_call: TRBJ1-2
v_call: TRBV13
cdr3_aa: CASSSDRGRYGYTF
cdr3_nt: TGTGCCAGCAGCTCGGACAGGGGCCGGTATGGCTACACCTTC

d_call: -
clone_size: few
j_call: TRBJ1-1
v_call: TRBV29-1
cdr3_aa: CSVRIIGTEAFF
cdr3_nt: TGCAGCGTTCGGATCATCGGGACTGAAGCTTTCTTT

d_call: -
clone_size: -
j_call: TRBJ1-3
v_call: TRBV24-1
cdr3_aa: CATSDSLSGNTIYF
cdr3_nt: TGTGCCACCAGTGATTCACTCTCTGGAAACACCATATATTTT

d_call: -
clone_size: -
j_call: TRBJ2-3
v_call: TRBV18
cdr3_aa: CASSPTGDTQYF
cdr3_nt: TGTGCCAGCTCGCCCACAGGAGATACGCAGTATTTT

d_call: -
clone_size: -
j_call: TRBJ2-1
v_call: TRBV14
cdr3_aa: CASSQTWRGTAEQFF
cdr3_nt: TGTGCCAGCAGCCAAACGTGGCGGGGAACGGCTGAGCAGTTCTTC

d_call: -
clone_size: once
j_call: TRBJ1-3
v_call: TRBV7-2
cdr3_aa: CASSPSSGAGNTIYF
cdr3_nt: TGTGCCAGCAGCCCGTCCTCAGGGGCTGGAAACACCATATATTTT

d_call: -
clone_size: -
j_call: TRBJ2-1
v_call: TRBV4-1
cdr3_aa: CASSQEVGGQFF
cdr3_nt: TGCGCCAGCAGCCAAGAGGTGGGGGGGCAGTTCTTC

d_call: TRBD2
clone_size: -
j_call: TRBJ2-1
v_call: TRBV7-8
cdr3_aa: CASSTGRLAARHNEQFF
cdr3_nt: TGTGCCAGCAGCACCGGGAGGCTAGCGGCCCGCCACAATGAGCAGTTCTTC

d_call: -
clone_size: many
j_call: TRBJ1-2
v_call: TRBV2
cdr3_aa: CASSEDGFYGYTF
cdr3_nt: TGTGCCAGCAGTGAAGACGGGTTTTATGGCTACACCTTC

d_call: -
clone_size: -
j_call: TRBJ1-5
v_call: TRBV4-1
cdr3_aa: CASSQEGPSRQPQHF
cdr3_nt: TGCGCCAGCAGCCAAGAGGGCCCGAGCCGCCAGCCCCAGCATTTT

d_call: -
clone_size: -
j_call: TRBJ1-2
v_call: TRBV12-3/TRBV12-4
cdr3_aa: CASSFGYGYTF
cdr3_nt: TGTGCCAGCAGTTTCGGCTATGGCTACACCTTC

d_call: -
clone_size: -
j_call: TRBJ1-2
v_call: TRBV12-3/TRBV12-4
cdr3_aa: CASSPRGDYGYTF
cdr3_nt: TGTGCCAGCAGTCCCAGGGGTGACTATGGCTACACCTTC